This paragraph covers one TCR beta chain sequence. Its antigen is unknown. The sample comes from a study of OX40 agonist ivuxolimab in advanced cancers. About the research overall: At doses from 0.01 to 10 mg/kg, patients were given intravenous ivuxolimab every 2 weeks. Enrolled patients in dose escalation had cancers that were hepatocellular carcinoma, melanoma, renal cell or head and neck cancer.

The CDR3 extends over 15 amino acids. From germline, CDR1 is MGHDK and CDR2 SYGVNS. The V gene lost 6 bases and the J gene lost 9 bases, with 18 bases spanning the gap. Assay: immunoSEQ multiplex PCR; the TCRdb copy retains only in-frame clones and omits some. The sample yields around 69,000 clones, about 85% seen once. Findings and caveats of the study: The investigators did not determine what antigen specificity the expanded peripheral T cells had.

The TCR was taken from an adult with an advanced solid tumor such as melanoma, head and neck, liver or kidney cancer. The sample here was CD4+ or CD8+ T cells sorted from blood, taken in a trial of the OX40 agonist ivuxolimab. The chain is built from TRBV25-1 and TRBJ1-6, with a possible D match to TRBD1 (5 bases). In DNA form, the CDR3 reads TGTGCCAGCAGCCCCAATTCCGGGGCGTCTTCACCCCTCCACTTT. Residues: CASSPNSGASSPLHF.